The present entry profiles one TCR beta chain with its context. TCRdb keeps only in-frame clones here, not all; method: immunoSEQ multiplex PCR. The sample has hundreds of thousands of clones, approximately 84% seen once. This study enrolled people aged about 18 to 90 from under 25 US geographic areas. Cohorts were assigned according to the clinical history that participants reported. This sample is part of a study of blood T cell repertoires in COVID-19. Study overall: Sites in the United States, Italy and Spain provided acute and convalescent COVID-19 samples. PBMCs, B-cell-depleted T cells, or T cells were the source of the cDNA or gDNA that made up the material.

The sequence was obtained from a woman aged 25-40 years who had recovered from COVID-19. Material for sequencing was PBMCs or T cells enriched from blood (not recorded which).

The DNA of the CDR3 is TGTGCCAGCAGCCACGACCAGGGCTACGAGCAGTACTTC. Protein sequence: CASSHDQGYEQYF. The J gene is TRBJ2-7, the V gene TRBV4-2; D is perhaps TRBD1 (5 bases). Trimming cost V 3 bases and J 3 bases, with 9 bases left between them. Germline V gene sequence: CDR1 LGHNA, CDR2 YNFKEQ. The CDR3 totals 13 residues.